A selection of T cell receptor beta chains follows, all from one sample in a study of T cell repertoires in cytomegalovirus infection. Via MiXCR, TCRdb re-called the reads, giving one row per CDR3 protein. The sample has fewer than 250,000 distinct CDR3 sequences, approximately 13% seen once. The material sequenced was PBMCs. All receptors come from a human donor in good health (CMV status not recorded). Some clones in this sample may be carry-over from other donors' samples. The CDR3 runs from the conserved cysteine through the conserved F or W. Each record gives: D gene, clone size, V gene, J gene, CDR3 protein, CDR3 DNA. D genes are given only for firm matches. A clone size is listed for some rows: how often the clone was seen (once, few, many), or a class if it is expanded.

d_gene: TRBD1
abundance: many
v_gene: TRBV6-1
j_gene: TRBJ1-2
CDR3aa: CASREQGFYGYTF
CDR3nt: TGTGCCAGCAGGGAACAGGGGTTCTATGGCTACACCTTC

d_gene: TRBD1
abundance: many
v_gene: TRBV7-2
j_gene: TRBJ1-5
CDR3aa: CASSLRQGSNQPQHF
CDR3nt: TGTGCCAGCAGCCTAAGACAGGGTTCGAATCAGCCCCAGCATTTT

d_gene: NA
abundance: once
v_gene: TRBV7-9
j_gene: TRBJ2-5
CDR3aa: CASSLPPGHQETQYF
CDR3nt: TGTGCCAGCAGCTTACCCCCGGGGCATCAAGAGACCCAGTACTTC

d_gene: TRBD1
abundance: many
v_gene: TRBV27
j_gene: TRBJ1-4
CDR3aa: CASSLRTGLGEKLFF
CDR3nt: TGTGCCAGCAGTCTACGGACAGGATTAGGTGAAAAACTGTTTTTT

d_gene: NA
abundance: NA
v_gene: TRBV5-5
j_gene: TRBJ2-3
CDR3aa: CASSFQGSDDTQYF
CDR3nt: TGTGCCAGCAGCTTCCAGGGCAGCGACGATACGCAGTATTTT

d_gene: TRBD2
abundance: many
v_gene: TRBV6-5
j_gene: TRBJ2-3
CDR3aa: CASSYSLTSGGADTQYF
CDR3nt: TGTGCCAGCAGTTACTCCCTGACTAGCGGGGGGGCAGATACGCAGTATTTT

d_gene: NA
abundance: many
v_gene: TRBV27
j_gene: TRBJ1-5
CDR3aa: CASSLSQGNQPQHF
CDR3nt: TGTGCCAGCAGTTTAAGTCAGGGCAATCAGCCCCAGCATTTT

d_gene: NA
abundance: NA
v_gene: TRBV28
j_gene: TRBJ2-3
CDR3aa: CASSLVQTDTQYF
CDR3nt: TGTGCCAGCAGTTTGGTCCAGACAGATACGCAGTATTTT

d_gene: NA
abundance: few
v_gene: TRBV12-3/TRBV12-4
j_gene: TRBJ2-7
CDR3aa: CASSLIGGAREQYF
CDR3nt: TGTGCCAGCAGTTTAATCGGGGGTGCTAGGGAGCAGTACTTC

d_gene: TRBD1
abundance: many
v_gene: TRBV20-1
j_gene: TRBJ2-3
CDR3aa: CSATDRGTDTQYF
CDR3nt: TGCAGTGCTACGGACAGGGGTACAGATACGCAGTATTTT

d_gene: TRBD1
abundance: many
v_gene: TRBV6-5
j_gene: TRBJ1-1
CDR3aa: CASSYSSRGRRTEAFF
CDR3nt: TGTGCCAGCAGTTACTCGAGCAGGGGGCGGCGGACTGAAGCTTTCTTT

d_gene: NA
abundance: many
v_gene: TRBV7-9
j_gene: TRBJ2-5
CDR3aa: CASSLGPGQAETQYF
CDR3nt: TGTGCCAGCAGCTTGGGCCCTGGGCAAGCAGAGACCCAGTACTTC

d_gene: NA
abundance: NA
v_gene: TRBV6-5
j_gene: TRBJ2-5
CDR3aa: CASSYPGQEGETRYF
CDR3nt: TGTGCCAGCAGTTACCCCGGACAGGAGGGAGAGACCCGGTACTTC

d_gene: TRBD1
abundance: many
v_gene: TRBV7-2
j_gene: TRBJ2-7
CDR3aa: CASSFRQGWHEQYF
CDR3nt: TGTGCCAGCAGCTTTCGACAGGGGTGGCACGAGCAGTACTTC

d_gene: NA
abundance: NA
v_gene: TRBV25-1
j_gene: TRBJ1-4
CDR3aa: CASSEGGESEKLFF
CDR3nt: TGTGCCAGCAGTGAAGGAGGAGAGAGTGAAAAACTGTTTTTT

d_gene: TRBD1
abundance: many
v_gene: TRBV7-2
j_gene: TRBJ1-1
CDR3aa: CASSVFRGPTNTEAFF
CDR3nt: TGTGCCAGCAGCGTATTCAGGGGGCCCACGAACACTGAAGCTTTCTTT

d_gene: NA
abundance: NA
v_gene: TRBV5-1
j_gene: TRBJ1-5
CDR3aa: CASSLEALGGNQPQHF
CDR3nt: TGCGCCAGCAGCTTGGAGGCCTTGGGGGGCAATCAGCCCCAGCATTTT

d_gene: NA
abundance: many
v_gene: TRBV6-1
j_gene: TRBJ2-3
CDR3aa: CASSYRRDGTDAQYF
CDR3nt: TGTGCCAGCAGTTATAGAAGGGACGGAACAGATGCGCAGTATTTT

d_gene: NA
abundance: NA
v_gene: TRBV10-3
j_gene: TRBJ2-3
CDR3aa: CAIRSDRSTDTQYF
CDR3nt: TGTGCCATCAGATCGGACAGAAGCACAGATACGCAGTATTTT

d_gene: NA
abundance: many
v_gene: TRBV7-2
j_gene: TRBJ2-7
CDR3aa: CASSFQESSYEQYF
CDR3nt: TGTGCCAGCAGCTTTCAAGAGAGCTCCTACGAGCAGTACTTC

d_gene: NA
abundance: NA
v_gene: TRBV28
j_gene: TRBJ2-7
CDR3aa: CASSLGWGDLGGEQYF
CDR3nt: TGTGCCAGCAGTTTAGGGTGGGGGGACCTAGGGGGAGAGCAGTACTTC

d_gene: NA
abundance: many
v_gene: TRBV7-2
j_gene: TRBJ2-1
CDR3aa: CASSLASWEQFF
CDR3nt: TGTGCCAGCAGCTTAGCGAGTTGGGAGCAGTTCTTC

d_gene: NA
abundance: many
v_gene: TRBV7-2
j_gene: TRBJ2-3
CDR3aa: CASSLDLGARTGTQYF
CDR3nt: TGTGCCAGCAGCTTAGACCTGGGGGCTCGGACGGGTACGCAGTATTTT

d_gene: NA
abundance: many
v_gene: TRBV7-2
j_gene: TRBJ1-3
CDR3aa: CASSLGGFSGNTIYF
CDR3nt: TGTGCCAGCAGCTTGGGGGGATTCTCTGGAAACACCATATATTTT